The sequence of this T cell receptor (beta chain) was determined in a study of tumor-infiltrating lymphocytes in primary liver carcinoma. Extraction of RNA together with DNA used roughly 19-32 mg of unsorted bulk tissue. Trimming pared 6 bases from V and 4 bases from J, leaving 9 bases between. Germline V gene lookup returns CDR1 MDHEN and CDR2 SYDVKM. The CDR3 spans 12 residues. Starting material of 500 to 600 ng total RNA yielded TCR beta cDNA via a constant-region primer. Three rounds of nested multiplex PCR with slightly modified ARM-PCR produced TCR beta libraries. The first two PCR rounds used TRBV1-TRBV30 forward primers with a C-beta reverse primer, approximately 11 cycles each. Via MiXCR, TCRdb re-called the multiplex PCR reads, giving one row per CDR3 protein. The sample lists roughly 100,000 distinct CDR3 sequences; 65% to 75% were seen once. This clonotype was seen ten or more times.

The clonotype was recovered from a woman aged 60-75 years with primary liver carcinoma and hepatitis B virus infection. The J gene is TRBJ1-2, the V gene TRBV28, with a weak D call TRBD1 (5 bases). The source material was liver tumor tissue from sampling region 2. The subset here: tumor region T2, inferior pole. CDR3 region: CASRGHSYGYTF. CDR3 DNA: TGTGCCAGCAGAGGACACTCCTATGGCTACACCTTC.